The 4 T cell receptor beta chains presented below share a single source sample, sequenced in a study of CXCR3-negative and CXCR3-positive naive CD8 T cells. The TRB libraries of cDNA were built by UMI-labeled 5' RACE. TCRdb re-analyzed the 5' RACE reads; it lists each CDR3 protein once, without DNA. Recorded for this sample: about 39,000 distinct CDR3 sequences. The specimen was memory CD8+ T cells from blood. Receptors were obtained from a human donor in good health. Some clones in this sample may be carry-over from other donors' samples.

V is TRBV6-5 and J is TRBJ2-3. The CDR3 totals 16 residues. Germline loops: CDR1 MNHEY, CDR2 SVGAGI. CDR3 loop: CASSYSTAHSTDTQYF.

This chain's CDR3 is CSARGTGAGDQPQHF. The V call is TRBV20-1, the J call TRBJ1-5; TCRdb's assignment of TRBD1 cannot be checked, as there is no DNA. Germline V lookup: CDR1 DFQATT, CDR2 SNEGSKA (reference sequence). The CDR3 covers 15 residues.

The gene calls are TRBV29-1 and TRBJ2-7. Germline V gene data show CDR1 as SQVTM and CDR2 as ANQGSEA. The CDR3 consists of 15 residues. The CDR3 reads CSVEAGPAGDYEQYF.

V gene TRBV25-1 combines with J gene TRBJ2-7; TCRdb reports TRBD1, a call that lacks DNA to check it against. CDR3 length: 12 amino acids. Germline V gives CDR1 MGHDK, CDR2 SYGVNS. The chain's CDR3 is CASSGDRYEQYF.